A single sample is the source of the 9 T cell receptor beta chains below, sequenced in a study of OX40 agonist ivuxolimab in advanced cancers. The data were produced by immunoSEQ multiplex PCR, yet TCRdb's version contains in-frame clones alone and is incomplete. The data show fewer than 50,000 clones, 85% to 95% seen once. Source: CD4+ or CD8+ T cells sorted from blood, taken in a trial of the OX40 agonist ivuxolimab. These receptor sequences come from an adult with an advanced solid tumor such as melanoma, head and neck, liver or kidney cancer.

The V gene is TRBV30, the J gene TRBJ1-5, with D unresolved. Trimming removed 3 bases at V and 5 bases at J, with 11 bases between. Germline V gives CDR1 GTSNPN, CDR2 SVGIG (reference sequence). This CDR3 region has 13 residues. CDR3 loop: CAWSPGSHQPQHF. For the CDR3, the DNA is TGTGCCTGGAGCCCCGGGAGCCATCAGCCCCAGCATTTT. Drawing the rest from reference TRBV30 and TRBJ1-5, the complete variable domain is SQTIHQWPATLVQPVGSPLSLECTVEGTSNPNLYWYRQAAGRGLQLLFYSVGIGQISSEVPQNLSASRPQDRQFILSSKKLLLSDSGFYLCAWSPGSHQPQHFGDGTRLSIL.

V and J are TRBV6-6 and TRBJ2-5; D uncertain. Germline CDR1 is MNHNY and CDR2 is SVGAGI (reference sequence). The CDR3 is made up of 16 amino acids. The V gene lost 1 base and the J gene lost 5 bases, with 17 bases spanning the gap. CDR3 DNA: TGTGCCAGCAGTTACTTCGGCCTCGCTGGGCGGGAGACCCAGTACTTC. Its protein product is CASSYFGLAGRETQYF.

This chain uses TRBV4-3 with TRBJ2-2; D ambiguous. Trimming pared 0 bases from V and 4 bases from J, leaving 9 bases between. Germline assignment: CDR1 LGHNA and CDR2 YSLEER. The CDR3 runs 15 residues. CDR3 DNA: TGCGCCAGCAGCCAAGATCGAGGAACCACCGGGGAGCTGTTTTTT. It codes for CASSQDRGTTGELFF.

J is TRBJ2-2 and V is TRBV25-1; 8 bases agree with TRBD1. Germline values: CDR1 MGHDK, CDR2 SYGVNS. The J segment lost 4 bases and the V segment lost 4 bases, leaving 5 bases of the junction unmatched. The CDR3 length is 15 residues. CDR3 DNA: TGTGCCAGCAGTGGGGACAGGTTAGGCACCGGGGAGCTGTTTTTT. It yields the protein CASSGDRLGTGELFF.

The CDR3 DNA follows: TGTGCCAGCAGTGAAGGTGAAGGACAGGCAGCCTACGAGCAGTACTTC. As protein: CASSEGEGQAAYEQYF. The rearrangement links TRBV2 to TRBJ2-7; the match to TRBD1 covers 7 bases. This CDR3 has 16 amino acids. The V and J ends lost 1 base and 2 bases, in that order; junction bases with no gene match: 8. Germline V gene data show CDR1 as SNHLY and CDR2 as FYNNEI. The whole variable domain, filled in from reference TRBV2 and TRBJ2-7, reads EPEVTQTPSHQVTQMGQEVILRCVPISNHLYFYWYRQILGQKVEFLVSFYNNEISEKSEIFDDQFSVERPDGSNFTLKIRSTKLEDSAMYFCASSEGEGQAAYEQYFGPGTRLTVT.

The chain is built from TRBV7-6 and TRBJ1-3; the D gene is possibly TRBD1 (6 bases). Trimming left V 8 bases short and J 4 bases short, with 6 bases between. CDR1 is SGHVS and CDR2 is FNYEAQ in the germline V gene. The CDR3 has 11 residues. CDR3 amino acids: CASGQGNTIYF. The CDR3 DNA reads as TGTGCCAGCGGACAGGGAAACACCATATATTTT.

The chain has TRBV6-5 and TRBJ1-2; D remains ambiguous. V gave up 8 bases and J gave up 0 bases, with 10 bases separating them. This CDR3 contains 13 residues. Germline CDR1 MNHEY, CDR2 SVGAGI. DNA of the CDR3: TGTGCCAGCTTGGGCAGTACTAACTATGGCTACACCTTC. Protein product: CASLGSTNYGYTF.

In its sample, this clone was seen once. This CDR3 reads CASSSLGGSVTDTQYF. For the CDR3, the DNA is TGTGCCAGCAGCTCCCTTGGCGGCTCGGTCACAGATACGCAGTATTTT. The rearrangement joins TRBV27 to TRBJ2-3; D unclear. Germline CDR1 and CDR2: MNHEY and SMNVEV (reference sequence). Trimming shortened V by 6 bases and J by 2 bases, and 18 bases separated the two germline ends. The CDR3 runs 16 residues.

This chain connects TRBV4-1 to TRBJ1-1, with 9 nucleotides matching TRBD1. Germline V CDR1 and CDR2: MGHRA, YSYEKL. J was trimmed by 10 bases and V by 0 bases; bases with no gene match: 6. CDR3 length: 14 amino acids. Here the CDR3 reads CASSQDSGTGPAFF. The CDR3 region has the DNA TGCGCCAGCAGCCAAGATTCTGGGACAGGGCCAGCTTTCTTT.